This T cell receptor (beta chain) appears in the sequencing data of a study of T cell repertoires in cytomegalovirus infection (dated 2019 in TCRdb). Background for the entire study: Because public TCR beta signatures pointed to carriage of CMV infection together with the matching HLA type, the HLA type of each donor mattered for the analysis.

On this clonotype: It lacks a known antigen. No base quality information exists; no much larger clone differs at one position.

Sequences KGHSH (CDR1) and LQKENI (CDR2) are obtained from the germline V gene. V lost 2 bases and J lost 0 bases; the stretch between them is 13 bases long. The CDR3 holds 16 amino acids from the cysteine to the phenylalanine. Only CDR3 DNA is held: 48 bases, read in frame from base 1. What the work shows at the level of the full study, not this receptor alone: Cumulative frequency of public TCR beta family members discriminated carriers of CMV infection plus the relevant HLA type in this cohort and an independent roughly 320-donor cohort. In the ex vivo response, HLA-C-restricted CMV-specific TCR beta clonotypes were dominant, and in two of eight donors the single most frequent clonotype came from this HLA-C-restricted group.

Sequencing relied on an Illumina HiSeq 1500. Using fastp trimming at Q25 and MiXCR clonotype assembly, TCRdb reanalyzed the public sequencing data and kept in-frame beta chains. Entries that share a CDR3 protein sequence are merged under the most common genes and DNA. The sample table contains roughly 230,000 distinct CDR3 sequences; only one count was recorded for approximately 13% of them. The biggest ten clones account for 1.6% of the sample. The rearranged chain carries TRBV18 and TRBJ1-1, with the D gene not clear enough to name. The material sequenced was PBMCs. This sequence was found in a human donor in good health (CMV status not recorded). Some clones in this sample may be carry-over from other donors' samples. The DNA is as follows: TGTGCCAGCTCACCAATTCGCGGACGGATGAACACTGAAGCTTTCTTT. Translation gives CASSPIRGRMNTEAFF.